This paragraph covers one T cell receptor beta chain sequence. Its antigen remains unidentified. The sample carries other DNA sequences with the same CDR3. This entry comes from a study of shared clonotypes between healthy human individuals. Study background: The people who gave samples were two women and three men aged 18 to 49.

Sequencing was performed with immunoSEQ multiplex PCR; in TCRdb, only in-frame clones are kept and a portion is missing. The table shows 2,500,000 or so clones, with under 95% occurring only once. The CDR3 is made up of 13 amino acids. The germline gives CDR1 SGHNT, CDR2 YENEEA. V gave up 1 base and J gave up 10 bases, with 11 bases separating them. Overall study results and limits: There were few donors, and this limited the genetic and exposure-history diversity represented.

V is TRBV11-3 and J is TRBJ2-1, with D perhaps TRBD2 (5 bases). The clonotype comes from a young man in good health. Some clones in this sample may be carry-over from other donors' samples. Material for sequencing was naive CD4+ T cells from PBMCs. Subset described: CD45RA+ positively selected. The CDR3 nucleotides read TGTGCCAGCAGCTTAGGAGGGTCCAACGAGCAGTTCTTC. It yields the protein CASSLGGSNEQFF.